The 18 T cell receptor beta chains presented below share a single source sample, sequenced in a study of cytomegalovirus exposure and HLA in healthy donors. PCR involved 60 Vbeta and 13 Jbeta primers. Sequenced by immunoSEQ multiplex PCR; TCRdb stores in-frame clones only, minus some. The sample records about 180,000 clones, roughly 80% being singletons. Specimen: PBMCs. The receptors here all came from a girl aged 5 to 17 in good health and CMV-seropositive.

This rearrangement joins TRBV5-1 to TRBJ2-6; TRBD1 is a possible D gene (5 bases). The CDR3 runs 16 residues. V was trimmed by 0 bases and J by 1 base, leaving 8 bases between them. The germline gives CDR1 SGHRS, CDR2 YFSETQ. The CDR3 nucleotides read TGCGCCAGCAGCTTGGCACAGGCGTCTGGGGCCAACGTCCTGACTTTC. Protein sequence: CASSLAQASGANVLTF. The whole variable domain, remainder taken from reference TRBV5-1 and TRBJ2-6, is KAGVTQTPRYLIKTRGQQVTLSCSPISGHRSVSWYQQTPGQGLQFLFEYFSETQRNKGNFPGRFSGRQFSNSRSEMNVSTLELGDSALYLCASSLAQASGANVLTFGAGSRLTVL.

The chain links TRBV9 to TRBJ2-3, with 9 nucleotides matching TRBD2. The CDR3 spans 16 residues. Germline lookup yields CDR1 SGDLS and CDR2 YYNGEE. V was clipped by 0 bases and J by 0 bases; unmatched bases: 2. CDR3 protein: CASSVASGTSTDTQYF. In DNA form, the CDR3 reads TGTGCCAGCAGCGTAGCTAGCGGGACTAGCACAGATACGCAGTATTTT.

This clone was seen just once. The gene calls are TRBV19 and TRBJ2-3; 7 bases fit TRBD2. The V segment lost 3 bases and the J segment 1 base; nucleotides outside the gene matches: 10. CDR3 size: 17 residues. In germline, CDR1 is LNHDA, CDR2 SQIVND (reference sequence). CDR3 nucleotides: TGTGCCAGTAGTATCATCCGCGGGAGAGGCGGCACAGATACGCAGTATTTT. Translating it yields CASSIIRGRGGTDTQYF.

V usage is TRBV5-1 and J usage is TRBJ2-1; D is possibly TRBD2 (6 bases). CDR1 is SGHRS and CDR2 is YFSETQ in the germline V gene. CDR3 length: 15 amino acids. V was shortened by 1 base and J by 4 bases, with 12 bases between the two germline ends. The CDR3 sequence: CASSLMAGRYNEQFF. As DNA, the CDR3 is TGCGCCAGCAGCTTGATGGCGGGAAGGTACAATGAGCAGTTCTTC.

The J gene is TRBJ2-2, the V gene TRBV5-6; TRBD2 matches 7 bases. The length of the CDR3 is 16 residues. Unmatched junction bases numbered 10, after V lost 1 base and J lost 7 bases. Germline CDR1 and CDR2: SGHDT and YYEEEE. CDR3 DNA sequence: TGTGCCAGCAGCTTGCGGGGGGAACGGATCGGCGGGGAGCTGTTTTTT. The encoded protein is CASSLRGERIGGELFF.

The gene calls are TRBV19 and TRBJ1-2, with a possible D match to TRBD1 (6 bases). With 4 bases removed from V and 5 bases from J, the gap between germline ends came to 17 bases. Germline CDR1 and CDR2: LNHDA and SQIVND (reference sequence). The CDR3 is 15 amino acids. CDR3 sequence reads: CASSRTALRGYGYTF. The CDR3 DNA reads TGTGCCAGTAGTAGGACGGCACTCAGGGGTTATGGCTACACCTTC.

The genes are TRBV5-1 and TRBJ1-1, with D possibly matching TRBD1 (6 bases). The CDR3 consists of 15 residues. Germline V CDR1 and CDR2: SGHRS, YFSETQ. Trimming took 2 bases from V and 0 from J, leaving 11 bases between them. The CDR3 DNA reads TGCGCCAGCAGCTTCCCAGGGGCAATGAACACTGAAGCTTTCTTT. Translated, it gives CASSFPGAMNTEAFF.

CDR3 DNA: TGTGCCAGCAGCTTAGGCAGGGCCGATCAGCCCCAGCATTTT. Its translation is CASSLGRADQPQHF. The rearrangement links TRBV7-6 to TRBJ1-5; maybe TRBD1 (5 bases). The CDR3 extends over 14 amino acids. The germline V and J ends were trimmed by 1 base and 5 bases, with 9 bases remaining between them. CDR1 is SGHVS, CDR2 FNYEAQ, per germline.

This clone was counted a single time. This chain uses TRBV5-4 with TRBJ2-7; tentatively, D is TRBD1 (6 bases). Looked up from germline, CDR1 is SGHNT and CDR2 is YYREEE (reference sequence). V lost 1 base and J lost 2, with 19 bases in between. This CDR3 contains 17 residues. CDR3 amino acids: CASSLYSGQALTYEQYF. The CDR3 DNA reads as TGTGCCAGCAGCTTGTACTCGGGACAAGCCCTTACCTACGAGCAGTACTTC.

The chain recombines TRBV29-1 with TRBJ2-3; TRBD2 matches at 9 bases. The CDR3 extends over 12 amino acids. The J segment lost 5 bases and the V segment lost 7 bases, leaving 4 bases of the junction unmatched. Germline V CDR1 and CDR2: SQVTM, ANQGSEA. The CDR3 sequence: CSAGLAGDTQYF. The CDR3 DNA is TGCAGCGCGGGACTAGCCGGAGATACGCAGTATTTT.

This clone was seen ten or more times. The chain recombines TRBV7-9 with TRBJ2-7; 11 bases are shared with TRBD2. This CDR3 is 17 amino acids long. The J segment lost 5 bases and the V segment lost 7 bases, leaving 16 bases of the junction unmatched. In germline, CDR1 is SEHNR, CDR2 FQNEAQ (reference sequence). CDR3 sequence (DNA): TGTGCCAGCACCCCCTGGGCTAGCGGGAGGCATGTGAACGAGCAGTACTTC. Its protein is CASTPWASGRHVNEQYF.

This rearrangement joins TRBV19 to TRBJ2-1; perhaps TRBD1 as D (6 bases). Germline assignment: CDR1 LNHDA and CDR2 SQIVND (reference sequence). The CDR3 is 16 residues long. Trimming cost V 10 bases and J 6 bases, with 25 bases left between them. For the CDR3, the DNA is TGTGCCACCGCTCCGAGGGGGACCAGTTTTTCCAATGAGCAGTTCTTC. Protein sequence: CATAPRGTSFSNEQFF.

This sequence joins TRBV4-2 and TRBJ1-1; D unclear. The V gene lost 1 base and the J gene lost 5 bases, with 14 bases spanning the gap. CDR1 is LGHNA and CDR2 is YNFKEQ in the germline V gene. The CDR3 loop spans 15 amino acids. The CDR3 region has the DNA TGTGCCAGCAGCCAAGTTACCGGGGTTGTAACTGAAGCTTTCTTT. This encodes CASSQVTGVVTEAFF.

This clone turned up a few times. The CDR3 protein is CASSEYVTSGDDSYEQYF. In DNA, the CDR3 is TGTGCCAGCAGTGAATATGTGACTAGCGGAGATGACTCCTACGAGCAGTACTTC. J is TRBJ2-7 and V is TRBV25-1; 9 bases agree with TRBD2. V gave up 0 bases and J gave up 0 bases; unmatched junction bases: 9. Per the germline V gene, CDR1 is MGHDK and CDR2 is SYGVNS. CDR3 length: 18 residues.

The chain has TRBV7-9 and TRBJ2-2; 9 positions agree with TRBD1. The V gene's germline CDR1 is SEHNR and CDR2 FQNEAQ (reference sequence). J lost 7 bases, V lost 6 bases, and 6 bases had no gene match. The CDR3 spans 14 residues. CDR3 sequence: CASRSGTGIGELFF. DNA for the CDR3: TGTGCCAGCAGGTCCGGGACAGGGATCGGGGAGCTGTTTTTT.

Here the CDR3 reads CASSERRDNEQFF. CDR3 in DNA: TGTGCCAGCAGTGAACGGCGGGACAATGAGCAGTTCTTC. J is TRBJ2-1 and V is TRBV6-1; D possibly corresponds to TRBD2 (5 bases). Germline CDR1 MNHNS, CDR2 SASEGT. Deletions cut 2 bases from V and 5 bases from J, with 7 bases between. The CDR3 consists of 13 residues.

This chain links TRBV5-6 with TRBJ1-2, with 7 bases identical to TRBD1. V gave up 5 bases and J gave up 10 bases; unmatched junction bases: 11. The CDR3 contains 13 residues. Germline-derived CDR1 and CDR2 are SGHDT and YYEEEE. The CDR3 here is CASSFGTARVYTF. DNA for the CDR3: TGTGCCAGCAGTTTCGGGACAGCGAGGGTCTACACCTTC.

J is TRBJ2-1 and V is TRBV15; 9 nucleotides match TRBD2. Trimming at V came to 4 bases and at J to 10 bases, leaving 14 bases not matched to a gene. The CDR3 length is 16 residues. CDR1 is LNHNV, CDR2 YYDKDF, per germline (reference sequence). Written as DNA, the CDR3 is TGTGCCACCAGCACCTCCGGGACTAGCTTTGCGGGCGAGCAGTTCTTC. It encodes CATSTSGTSFAGEQFF.